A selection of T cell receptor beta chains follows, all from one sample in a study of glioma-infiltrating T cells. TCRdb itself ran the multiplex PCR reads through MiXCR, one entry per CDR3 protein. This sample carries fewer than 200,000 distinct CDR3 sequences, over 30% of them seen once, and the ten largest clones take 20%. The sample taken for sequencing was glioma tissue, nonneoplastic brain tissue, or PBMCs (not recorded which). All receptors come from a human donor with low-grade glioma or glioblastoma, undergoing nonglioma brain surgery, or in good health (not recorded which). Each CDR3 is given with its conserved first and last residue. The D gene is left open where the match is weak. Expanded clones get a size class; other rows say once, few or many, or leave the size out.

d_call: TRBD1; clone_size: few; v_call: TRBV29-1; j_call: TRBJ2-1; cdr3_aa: CSVEGGQGYEQFF; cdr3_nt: TGCAGCGTTGAAGGTGGACAGGGCTATGAGCAGTTCTTC
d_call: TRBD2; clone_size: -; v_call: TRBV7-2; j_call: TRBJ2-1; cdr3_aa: CASSRQPSGSGSYNEQFF; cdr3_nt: TGTGCCAGCAGCCGACAGCCCAGCGGGAGTGGATCCTACAATGAGCAGTTCTTC
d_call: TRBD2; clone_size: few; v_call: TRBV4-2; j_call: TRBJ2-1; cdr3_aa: CASSQETGTSGRNEQFF; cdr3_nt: TGTGCCAGCAGCCAAGAAACCGGGACTAGCGGGAGAAATGAGCAGTTCTTC
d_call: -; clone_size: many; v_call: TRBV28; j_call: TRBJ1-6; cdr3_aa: CATETGTNSPLHF; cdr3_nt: TGTGCCACCGAGACAGGAACTAATTCACCCCTCCACTTT
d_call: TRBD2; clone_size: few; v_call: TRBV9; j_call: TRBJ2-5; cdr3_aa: CASSARGGSETQYF; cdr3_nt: TGTGCCAGCAGCGCCCGGGGGGGCTCCGAGACCCAGTACTTC
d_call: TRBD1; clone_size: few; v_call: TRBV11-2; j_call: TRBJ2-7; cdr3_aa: CASSPRQGAREQYF; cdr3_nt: TGTGCCAGCAGCCCAAGACAGGGGGCTCGTGAGCAGTACTTC
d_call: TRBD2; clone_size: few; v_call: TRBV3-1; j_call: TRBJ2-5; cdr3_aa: CASSRRTSGRGEETQYF; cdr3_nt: TGTGCCAGCAGCAGACGGACTAGCGGGAGGGGAGAAGAGACCCAGTACTTC
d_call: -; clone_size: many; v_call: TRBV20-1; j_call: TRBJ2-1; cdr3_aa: CSASGYNEQFF; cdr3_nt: TGCAGTGCTTCGGGCTACAATGAGCAGTTCTTC
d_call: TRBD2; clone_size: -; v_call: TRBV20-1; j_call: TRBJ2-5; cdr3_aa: CSAKGTSVDQETHYF; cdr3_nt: TGCAGTGCTAAGGGGACTAGCGTGGACCAAGAGACCCATTACTTC
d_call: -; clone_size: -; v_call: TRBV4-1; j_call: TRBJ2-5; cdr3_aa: CASSRLGQETKYF; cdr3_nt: TGCGCCAGCAGCCGACTCGGGCAAGAGACCAAGTACTTC
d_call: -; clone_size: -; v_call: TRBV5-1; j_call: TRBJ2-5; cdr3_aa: CASSKRTQETQYF; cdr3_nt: TGCGCCAGCAGCAAGCGGACCCAAGAGACCCAGTACTTC
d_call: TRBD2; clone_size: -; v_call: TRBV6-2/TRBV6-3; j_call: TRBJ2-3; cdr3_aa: CASSISGIVYEQYF; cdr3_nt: TGTGCCAGCAGCATTAGCGGGATAGTCTACGAGCAGTATTTT
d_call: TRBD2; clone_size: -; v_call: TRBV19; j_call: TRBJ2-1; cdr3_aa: CASSSSTRGGHNEQFF; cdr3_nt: TGTGCCAGTAGTAGCTCAACCCGGGGGGGTCACAATGAGCAGTTCTTC
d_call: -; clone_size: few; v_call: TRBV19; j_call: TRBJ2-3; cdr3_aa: CANRGRSTDTQYF; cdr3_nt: TGTGCCAATAGGGGACGCAGCACAGATACGCAGTATTTT
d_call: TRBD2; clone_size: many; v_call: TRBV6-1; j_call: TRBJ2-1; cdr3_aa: CASSPQRDSYNEQFF; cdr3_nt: TGTGCCAGCAGCCCGCAGCGGGACTCCTACAATGAGCAGTTCTTC
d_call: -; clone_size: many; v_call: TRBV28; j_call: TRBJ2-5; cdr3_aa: CASSLSTAVSQETQYF; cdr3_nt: TGTGCCAGCAGTTTATCCACAGCGGTGAGCCAAGAGACCCAGTACTTC
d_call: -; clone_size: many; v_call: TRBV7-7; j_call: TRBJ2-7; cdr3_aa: CASSPRDIGSEQYF; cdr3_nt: TGTGCTAGCAGCCCTCGGGACATAGGTAGCGAGCAGTACTTC
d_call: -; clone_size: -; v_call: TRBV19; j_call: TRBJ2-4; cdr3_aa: CASSARGPGKNIQYF; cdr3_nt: TGTGCCAGTAGTGCCCGAGGGCCGGGCAAAAACATTCAGTACTTC
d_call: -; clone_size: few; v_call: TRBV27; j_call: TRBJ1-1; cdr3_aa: CASSAYGTTNTEAFF; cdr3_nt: TGTGCCAGCAGTGCCTACGGGACAACGAACACTGAAGCTTTCTTC
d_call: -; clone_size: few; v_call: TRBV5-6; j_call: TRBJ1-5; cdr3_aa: CASSLWNQPQHF; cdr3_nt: TGTGCCAGCAGCTTGTGGAATCAGCCCCAGCATTTT
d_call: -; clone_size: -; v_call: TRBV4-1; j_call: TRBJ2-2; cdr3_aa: CASSQVWRDTGELFF; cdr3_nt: TGCGCCAGCAGCCAAGTCTGGCGGGACACCGGGGAGCTGTTTTTT
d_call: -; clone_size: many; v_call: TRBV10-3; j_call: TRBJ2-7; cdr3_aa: CAISGGRLSYEQYF; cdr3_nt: TGTGCCATCAGTGGGGGACGGCTCTCCTACGAGCAGTACTTC
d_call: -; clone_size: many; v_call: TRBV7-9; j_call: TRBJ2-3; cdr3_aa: CASTVTDTQYF; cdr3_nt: TGTGCCAGCACCGTAACAGATACGCAGTATTTT
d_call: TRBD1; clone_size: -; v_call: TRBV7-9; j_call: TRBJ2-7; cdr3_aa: CASSLAVTGGLEQYF; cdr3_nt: TGTGCCAGCAGCTTAGCTGTGACAGGGGGGCTCGAGCAGTACTTC
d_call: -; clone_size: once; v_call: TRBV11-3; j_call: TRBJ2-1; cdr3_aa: CASSSRGEQFF; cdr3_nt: TGTGCCAGCAGCTCCCGGGGTGAGCAGTTCTTC
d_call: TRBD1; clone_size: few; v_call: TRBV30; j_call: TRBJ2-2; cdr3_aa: CAWSVDRGQPEDTGELFF; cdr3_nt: TGTGCCTGGAGTGTTGATAGGGGGCAACCCGAAGACACCGGGGAGCTGTTTTTT
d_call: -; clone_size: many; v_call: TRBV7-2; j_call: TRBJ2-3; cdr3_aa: CASSPRTNTDTQYF; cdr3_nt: TGTGCCAGCAGCCCCAGGACAAACACAGATACGCAGTATTTT
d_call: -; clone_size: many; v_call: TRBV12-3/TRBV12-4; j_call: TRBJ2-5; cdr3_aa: CASSLWGTQYF; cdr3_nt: TGTGCCAGCAGTCTTTGGGGGACCCAGTACTTC
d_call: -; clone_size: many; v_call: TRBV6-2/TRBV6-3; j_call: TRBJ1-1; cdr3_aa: CASRWGGGKNTEAFF; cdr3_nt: TGTGCCAGCCGCTGGGGGGGAGGAAAGAACACTGAAGCTTTCTTT
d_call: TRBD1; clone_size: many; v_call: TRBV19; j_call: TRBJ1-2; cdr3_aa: CASSLDRGTNYGYTF; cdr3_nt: TGTGCCAGTAGCCTCGACAGGGGGACTAACTATGGCTACACCTTC
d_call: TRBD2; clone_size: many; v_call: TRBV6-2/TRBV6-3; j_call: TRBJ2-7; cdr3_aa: CASSYSTSGYEQYF; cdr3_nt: TGTGCCAGCAGTTACTCGACTAGCGGCTACGAGCAGTACTTC
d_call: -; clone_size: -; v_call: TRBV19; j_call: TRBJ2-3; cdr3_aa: CASLQTADYRTDTQYF; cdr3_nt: TGTGCCAGCCTCCAGACAGCGGACTACCGCACAGATACGCAGTATTTT